This entry concerns a single TCR beta chain. In germline, CDR1 is LNHDA, CDR2 SQIVND (reference sequence). The CDR3 is made up of 13 amino acids. Deletions cut 4 bases from V and 3 bases from J, with 9 bases between. The method was immunoSEQ multiplex PCR; TCRdb's version includes in-frame clones alone and lacks a portion of them. This sample carries around 89,000 clones, 65% to 90% of them seen once, and the ten largest clones take roughly 10%. The sample belongs to a study of T cell responses to AZD1222 COVID-19 vaccine. Sample: peripheral blood, taken on day 0 of AZD1222 vaccination. The TCR originated in an adult in good health. This sequence joins TRBV19 and TRBJ1-1, with D tentatively TRBD1 (6 bases). The CDR3 nucleotides are TGTGCCAGTAGTAAGTCAGGGGACACTGAAGCTTTCTTT. Protein: CASSKSGDTEAFF. Looking up the rest from reference TRBV19 and TRBJ1-1 gives the full variable domain: DGGITQSPKYLFRKEGQNVTLSCEQNLNHDAMYWYRQDPGQGLRLIYYSQIVNDFQKGDIAEGYSVSREKKESFPLTVTSAQKNPTAFYLCASSKSGDTEAFFGQGTRLTVV.